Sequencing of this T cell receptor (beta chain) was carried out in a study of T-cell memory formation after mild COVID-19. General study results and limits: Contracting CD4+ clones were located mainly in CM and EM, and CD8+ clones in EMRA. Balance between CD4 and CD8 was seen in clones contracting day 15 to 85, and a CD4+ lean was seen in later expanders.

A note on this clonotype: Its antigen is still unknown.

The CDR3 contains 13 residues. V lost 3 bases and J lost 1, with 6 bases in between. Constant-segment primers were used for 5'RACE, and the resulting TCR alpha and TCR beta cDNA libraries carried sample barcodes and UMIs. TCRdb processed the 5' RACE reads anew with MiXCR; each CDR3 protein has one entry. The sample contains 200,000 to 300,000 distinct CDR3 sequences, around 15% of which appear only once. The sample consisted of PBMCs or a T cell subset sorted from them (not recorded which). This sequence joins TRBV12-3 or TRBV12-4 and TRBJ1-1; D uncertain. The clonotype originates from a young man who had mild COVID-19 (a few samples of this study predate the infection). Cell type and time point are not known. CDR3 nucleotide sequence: TGTGCCAGCAGTTTCTTGAGGAACACTGAAGCTTTCTTT. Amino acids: CASSFLRNTEAFF.